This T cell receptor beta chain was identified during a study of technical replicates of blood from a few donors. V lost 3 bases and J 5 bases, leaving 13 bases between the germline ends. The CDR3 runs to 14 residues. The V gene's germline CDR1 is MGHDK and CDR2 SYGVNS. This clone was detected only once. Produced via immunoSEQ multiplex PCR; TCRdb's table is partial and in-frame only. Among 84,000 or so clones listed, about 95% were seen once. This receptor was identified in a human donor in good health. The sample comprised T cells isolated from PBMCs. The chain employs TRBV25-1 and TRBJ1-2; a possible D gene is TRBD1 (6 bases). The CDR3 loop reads CASSESGDGYGYTF. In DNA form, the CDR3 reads TGTGCCAGCAGTGAGTCAGGGGATGGGTATGGCTACACCTTC.